The 31 T cell receptor beta chains reported below all come from one sample, sequenced in a study of T cell responses to AZD1222 COVID-19 vaccine. TCRdb's table, derived via immunoSEQ multiplex PCR, lists solely in-frame clones and lacks some. This sample has roughly 97,000 clones, with over 90% found just once. Here the sequenced sample was peripheral blood, taken on day 0 of AZD1222 vaccination. The receptors were gathered from an adult in good health.

This chain links TRBV28 with TRBJ1-5, with D hard to call. With 6 bases removed from V and 4 bases from J, the gap between germline ends came to 16 bases. Germline V gene data show CDR1 as MDHEN and CDR2 as SYDVKM. The length of the CDR3 is 15 residues. CDR3 residues: CASSPTFASNQPQHF. The CDR3 bases are TGTGCCAGCAGCCCAACCTTCGCTTCTAATCAGCCCCAGCATTTT.

The chain is built from TRBV6-5 and TRBJ1-2; D is undetermined. The CDR3 is 13 residues long. Germline CDR1 MNHEY, CDR2 SVGAGI. V was shortened by 7 bases and J by 2 bases, with 11 bases between the two germline ends. CDR3 bases: TGTGCCAGCAAGGAAAGTTTAAACTATGGCTACACCTTC. The encoded protein is CASKESLNYGYTF.

This clone was recorded once. The chain carries TRBV19 and TRBJ2-3; 7 bases line up with TRBD2. The CDR3 length is 14 residues. Germline loops: CDR1 LNHDA, CDR2 SQIVND (reference sequence). J was trimmed by 1 base and V by 7 bases; bases with no gene match: 5. Written as DNA, the CDR3 is TGTGCCAGTAATCGGGGGGTTGGCACAGATACGCAGTATTTT. Its protein product is CASNRGVGTDTQYF.

The J gene is TRBJ2-7, the V gene TRBV2; TRBD1 might be the D (6 bases). Trimming left V 3 bases short and J 1 base short, with 16 bases between. Germline V gene data show CDR1 as SNHLY and CDR2 as FYNNEI. The CDR3 has 16 residues. The CDR3 nucleotides are TGTGCCAGCAGTGACTCAGAGGGGGTTTTTTCCTACGAGCAGTACTTC. Its translation is CASSDSEGVFSYEQYF.

This chain joins TRBV7-2 and TRBJ2-4; no clear D gene. The CDR3 is 15 residues long. CDR1 SGHTA and CDR2 FQGNSA come from the germline V gene. V was trimmed by 2 bases and J by 3 bases, leaving 11 bases between them. This chain's CDR3 is CASSLSSRGKNIQYF. The CDR3 region has the DNA TGTGCCAGCAGCTTAAGTTCCCGAGGCAAAAACATTCAGTACTTC.

This clone is a singleton in its sample. The chain links TRBV21-1 to TRBJ1-2; the table's D gene call, TRBD1, was not cross checked with the DNA. TRBV21-1 is recorded as a pseudogene. The CDR3 is 12 amino acids. In DNA form, the CDR3 reads TGTGCCAGCAGCAACAGGGGGCTCGGCTACACCTTC. It codes for CASSNRGLGYTF.

The count of this clone is one. The V and J genes are TRBV20-1 and TRBJ2-7; 7 bases are a match to TRBD1. This CDR3 spans 14 amino acids. V shed 3 bases, J shed 6 bases, and the junction held 11 bases outside the gene matches. Germline V lookup: CDR1 DFQATT, CDR2 SNEGSKA (reference sequence). For the CDR3, the DNA is TGCAGTGCTAGTCCGGGACAGACCCTTCGCGAGCAGTACTTC. This sequence encodes CSASPGQTLREQYF.

The CDR3 coding sequence is TGTGCCAGCTCACCGACACCGGGACACGGCCAAGAGACCCAGTACTTC. This translates into CASSPTPGHGQETQYF. J is TRBJ2-5 and V is TRBV18; weak D call: TRBD1 (6 bases). The CDR3 spans 16 residues. Looked up from germline, CDR1 is KGHSH and CDR2 is LQKENI. With 3 bases removed from V and 1 base from J, the gap between germline ends came to 15 bases.

The rearrangement uses TRBV19 and TRBJ2-7; 9 bases agree with TRBD1. The CDR3 has 16 amino acids. J lost 4 bases, V lost 3 bases, and 10 bases had no gene match. In germline, CDR1 is LNHDA, CDR2 SQIVND (reference sequence). The CDR3 bases are TGTGCCAGTAGTATGAGGGGACAGGGCCTCTCGTACGAGCAGTACTTC. This translates into CASSMRGQGLSYEQYF.

This clone appeared a single time. The chain couples TRBV11-3 to TRBJ1-1, with D unresolved. The CDR3 runs to 14 residues. V was shortened by 5 bases and J by 1 base, with 11 bases between the two germline ends. Germline CDR1 reads SGHNT; CDR2 reads YENEEA. The CDR3 DNA reads as TGTGCCAGCAGCCGAAGGTACCCGAACACTGAAGCTTTCTTT. Amino acid sequence: CASSRRYPNTEAFF.

V is TRBV6-4 and J is TRBJ1-1, with 7 bases lining up with TRBD1. Germline V gene sequence: CDR1 MRHNA, CDR2 SNTAGT. The CDR3 sequence is 14 residues long. V lost 6 bases to trimming and J lost 1 base; unmatched junction nucleotides: 5. CDR3 protein: CASRTGPGNTEAFF. CDR3 in DNA: TGTGCCAGCAGGACAGGGCCCGGGAACACTGAAGCTTTCTTT.

The chain uses TRBV12-3 or TRBV12-4 and TRBJ2-1; D is unresolved. The CDR3 loop spans 13 amino acids. Trimming cost V 4 bases and J 4 bases, with 8 bases left between them. DNA of the CDR3: TGTGCCAGCAGTTATCTACAGTACAATGAGCAGTTCTTC. It codes for CASSYLQYNEQFF.

The chain uses TRBV28 and TRBJ1-2, with D possibly TRBD1 on 5 matching bases. The length of the CDR3 is 11 residues. The V end was cut by 4 bases, the J end by 8 bases, with 8 bases between. The germline gives CDR1 MDHEN, CDR2 SYDVKM. CDR3 region: CASSYRDGYTF. The CDR3 nucleotides read TGTGCCAGCAGTTATCGGGACGGCTACACCTTC.

This clone was picked up one time. This chain links TRBV7-3 with TRBJ2-2, with a weak D call TRBD2 (6 bases). This CDR3 is 19 amino acids long. V lost 1 base and J lost 11, with 29 bases in between. Per germline, CDR1 SGHTA and CDR2 FQGTGA. The CDR3 region has the DNA TGTGCCAGCAGCTTAATTTGGAGGGACGGGGCCGCCGGCGGTGGAGAGCTGTTTTTT. Its translation is CASSLIWRDGAAGGGELFF.

The chain couples TRBV4-2 to TRBJ2-2; D gene unclear. The CDR3 extends over 13 amino acids. V was pared by 1 base and J by 3 bases, with 3 bases between. CDR1 is LGHNA, CDR2 YNFKEQ, per germline. This chain's CDR3 is CASSQVDTGELFF. For the CDR3, the DNA is TGTGCCAGCAGCCAAGTAGACACCGGGGAGCTGTTTTTT.

V is TRBV28 and J is TRBJ2-3, with TRBD1 identical over 8 bases. V shed 2 bases, J shed 0 bases, and the junction held 10 bases outside the gene matches. Germline values: CDR1 MDHEN, CDR2 SYDVKM. The CDR3 totals 18 residues. The CDR3 sequence: CASSLTGGYGGSTDTQYF. The CDR3 DNA follows: TGTGCCAGCAGTTTAACAGGGGGTTATGGCGGGAGCACAGATACGCAGTATTTT.

The chain joins TRBV6-5 to TRBJ1-4, with TRBD1 matching 7 bases. Trimming took 4 bases from V and 5 from J; bases not matched to a gene: 1. This CDR3 has 13 residues. Germline CDR1 reads MNHEY; CDR2 reads SVGAGI. The CDR3 reads CASSSRGNEKLFF. CDR3 sequence (DNA): TGTGCCAGCAGTTCCAGGGGGAATGAAAAACTGTTTTTT.

The chain joins TRBV1 to TRBJ2-3. TRBV1 is shown as a pseudogene. CDR3 length equals 14 residues. CDR3 residues: CTSTPDPCTDTQYF. In nucleotides, the CDR3 is TGCACCAGCACCCCCGACCCTTGCACAGATACGCAGTATTTT.

The chain employs TRBV27 and TRBJ2-7; D possibly corresponds to TRBD2 (5 bases). Germline CDR1 MNHEY, CDR2 SMNVEV (reference sequence). V gave up 3 bases and J gave up 3 bases, with 12 bases separating them. The CDR3 loop spans 14 amino acids. For the CDR3, the DNA is TGTGCCAGCAGTTTGTCCGGGAAATACTACGAGCAGTACTTC. This encodes CASSLSGKYYEQYF.

The DNA for the CDR3 is TGCGCCAGCAAGGGGGGCTACGAGCAGTACTTC. This sequence encodes CASKGGYEQYF. V and J are TRBV5-1 and TRBJ2-7; D possibly matches TRBD1 or TRBD2 (6 bases each). The V end was cut by 6 bases, the J end by 3 bases, with 7 bases between. The CDR3 totals 11 residues. Germline CDR1 reads SGHRS; CDR2 reads YFSETQ.

The genes are TRBV9 and TRBJ2-2, with 8 bases that match TRBD1. Germline lookup yields CDR1 SGDLS and CDR2 YYNGEE. V lost 6 bases, J lost 4 bases, and 8 bases stayed unmatched. The length of the CDR3 is 15 residues. The CDR3 DNA reads TGTGCCAGCAATCTAGGACAGGGTCGCACCGGGGAGCTGTTTTTT. It codes for CASNLGQGRTGELFF.

The rearrangement uses TRBV27 and TRBJ2-1; 8 positions match TRBD2. Germline values: CDR1 MNHEY, CDR2 SMNVEV (reference sequence). J was trimmed by 6 bases and V by 2 bases; bases with no gene match: 6. CDR3 size: 15 residues. DNA for the CDR3: TGTGCCAGCAGTTTACCCGGGGGGGCTGGCAATGAGCAGTTCTTC. It translates to CASSLPGGAGNEQFF.

This chain joins TRBV4-1 and TRBJ1-1; TRBD1 might be the D (5 bases). The CDR3 covers 14 residues. V dropped 3 bases and J dropped 2 bases, with 10 bases sitting between them. CDR1 MGHRA and CDR2 YSYEKL come from the germline V gene. CDR3 region: CASSHRALNTEAFF. In nucleotides, the CDR3 is TGCGCCAGCAGCCACAGGGCGCTCAACACTGAAGCTTTCTTT.

V gene TRBV7-8 combines with J gene TRBJ2-2; D is unresolved. This CDR3 has 13 residues. The V end lost 5 bases, the J end lost 0 bases, and 4 bases lay between the germline ends. Looked up from germline, CDR1 is SGHVS and CDR2 is FQNEAQ. CDR3 nucleotide sequence: TGTGCCAGCAGCCCAACGAACACCGGGGAGCTGTTTTTT. Translated: CASSPTNTGELFF.

This chain uses TRBV3-1 (or the pseudogene TRBV3-2) with TRBJ1-2, with 8 bases fitting TRBD1. The length of the CDR3 is 15 residues. Germline trimming cut 2 bases from V and 4 bases from J; bases unmatched to any gene: 6. Per the germline V gene, CDR1 is LGHDT and CDR2 is YNNKEL (reference sequence). The CDR3 loop is CASSQIGQGFYGYTF. CDR3 nucleotide sequence: TGTGCCAGCAGCCAAATCGGACAGGGCTTCTATGGCTACACCTTC.

The chain has TRBV5-4 and TRBJ2-3; 10 bases are shared with TRBD2. The CDR3 is made up of 14 amino acids. The ends lost 5 bases at V and 4 bases at J; junction bases unmatched: 4. Germline V gene sequence: CDR1 SGHNT, CDR2 YYREEE (reference sequence). The CDR3: CASRRAGGSDTQYF. CDR3 DNA: TGTGCCAGCAGACGAGCGGGAGGGTCAGATACGCAGTATTTT.

V and J are TRBV10-3 and TRBJ2-3; 8 nucleotides align to TRBD1. Germline-derived CDR1 and CDR2 are ENHRY and SYGVKD. Germline trimming cut 9 bases from V and 1 base from J; bases unmatched to any gene: 6. This CDR3 is 14 amino acids long. CDR3 protein: CAMRPGQGTDTQYF. Here the CDR3 DNA reads TGTGCCATGAGGCCGGGACAGGGCACAGATACGCAGTATTTT.

The gene calls are TRBV24-1 and TRBJ2-7; possible D gene TRBD2, 5 bases. CDR3 length: 13 residues. The germline V gene has CDR1 KGHDR and CDR2 SFDVKD. Trimming removed 3 bases from V and 4 bases from J, with 9 bases in between. The CDR3 is CATSDGSAYEQYF. The CDR3 nucleotides are TGTGCCACCAGTGATGGTAGCGCTTACGAGCAGTACTTC.

The CDR3 bases are TGCAGTGCTAGTTGGGGCTACGAGCAGTACTTC. Translating gives CSASWGYEQYF. The chain carries TRBV20-1 and TRBJ2-7; D uncertain. CDR3 length equals 11 residues. From germline, CDR1 is DFQATT and CDR2 SNEGSKA (reference sequence). V was clipped by 3 bases and J by 3 bases, with 6 bases between them.

The chain joins TRBV12-5 to TRBJ2-2; no firm D call. V dropped 6 bases and J dropped 2 bases, with 1 base sitting between them. The CDR3 length is 11 residues. CDR1 and CDR2 from the germline V gene are LGHNT and FRNRAP. The CDR3 loop is CASGNTGELFF. The CDR3, as DNA: TGTGCTAGTGGAAACACCGGGGAGCTGTTTTTT.

This chain uses TRBV11-1 with TRBJ1-3; no firm D call. The CDR3 spans 15 residues. Trimming left V 5 bases short and J 1 base short, with 12 bases between. CDR1 SGHAT and CDR2 FQDESV come from the germline V gene (reference sequence). The CDR3 DNA is TGTGCCAGCAGCGGGAGAGTCAGATCTGGAAACACCATATATTTT. Protein sequence: CASSGRVRSGNTIYF.